There are many counts of the clone carrying this TCR beta chain. Unique molecular identifiers were used to barcode this TCRbeta library. TCRdb re-analysed the PCR reads in MiXCR, keeping a single row per CDR3 protein. The sample lists 350,000 to 400,000 distinct CDR3 sequences, roughly 20% seen once, with around 3.9% in the top ten. This specimen belongs to a study of T-cell reconstitution after alpha-beta-depleted transplantation in children. Trimming cost V 5 bases and J 2 bases; bases outside gene matches: 9. Germline loops: CDR1 MNHEY, CDR2 SVGAGI. The length of the CDR3 is 15 residues. Here the sequenced sample was PBMCs from the stem cell graft donor, taken from the stem cell graft. The clonotype was recovered from a human donor who donated a stem cell graft to a child with acute myeloid leukemia. This rearrangement joins TRBV6-5 to TRBJ2-7, with 7 bases that match TRBD1. The CDR3 sequence is CASSTETGPTYEQYF. In DNA form, the CDR3 reads TGTGCCAGCAGTACCGAGACAGGGCCCACCTACGAGCAGTACTTC.